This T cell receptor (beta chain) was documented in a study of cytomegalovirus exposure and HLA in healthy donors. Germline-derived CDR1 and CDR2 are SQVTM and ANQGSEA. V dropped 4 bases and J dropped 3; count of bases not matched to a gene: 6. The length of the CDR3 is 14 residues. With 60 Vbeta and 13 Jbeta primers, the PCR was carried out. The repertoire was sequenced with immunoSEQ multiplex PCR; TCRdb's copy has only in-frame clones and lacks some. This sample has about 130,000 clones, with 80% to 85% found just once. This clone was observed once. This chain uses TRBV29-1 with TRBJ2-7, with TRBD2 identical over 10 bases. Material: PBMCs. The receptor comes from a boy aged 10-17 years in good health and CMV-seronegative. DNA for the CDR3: TGCAGCGTTGCCGCGACTAGCGGGTACTACGAGCAGTACTTC. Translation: CSVAATSGYYEQYF.